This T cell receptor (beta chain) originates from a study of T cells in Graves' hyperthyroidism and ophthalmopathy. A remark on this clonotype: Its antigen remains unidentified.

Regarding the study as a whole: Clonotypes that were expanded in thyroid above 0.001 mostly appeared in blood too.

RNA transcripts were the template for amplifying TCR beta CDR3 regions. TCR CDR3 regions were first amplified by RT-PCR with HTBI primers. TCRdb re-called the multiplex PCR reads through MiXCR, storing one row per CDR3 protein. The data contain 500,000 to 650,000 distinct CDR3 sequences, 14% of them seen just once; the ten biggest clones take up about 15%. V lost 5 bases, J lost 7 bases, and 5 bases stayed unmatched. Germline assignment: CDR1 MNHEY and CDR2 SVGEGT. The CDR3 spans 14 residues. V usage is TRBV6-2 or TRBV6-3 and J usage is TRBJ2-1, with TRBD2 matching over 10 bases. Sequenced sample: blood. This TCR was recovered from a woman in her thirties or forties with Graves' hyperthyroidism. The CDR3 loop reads CASSPSGSGNEQFF. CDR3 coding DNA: TGTGCCAGCAGTCCTAGCGGGAGTGGTAATGAGCAGTTCTTC.